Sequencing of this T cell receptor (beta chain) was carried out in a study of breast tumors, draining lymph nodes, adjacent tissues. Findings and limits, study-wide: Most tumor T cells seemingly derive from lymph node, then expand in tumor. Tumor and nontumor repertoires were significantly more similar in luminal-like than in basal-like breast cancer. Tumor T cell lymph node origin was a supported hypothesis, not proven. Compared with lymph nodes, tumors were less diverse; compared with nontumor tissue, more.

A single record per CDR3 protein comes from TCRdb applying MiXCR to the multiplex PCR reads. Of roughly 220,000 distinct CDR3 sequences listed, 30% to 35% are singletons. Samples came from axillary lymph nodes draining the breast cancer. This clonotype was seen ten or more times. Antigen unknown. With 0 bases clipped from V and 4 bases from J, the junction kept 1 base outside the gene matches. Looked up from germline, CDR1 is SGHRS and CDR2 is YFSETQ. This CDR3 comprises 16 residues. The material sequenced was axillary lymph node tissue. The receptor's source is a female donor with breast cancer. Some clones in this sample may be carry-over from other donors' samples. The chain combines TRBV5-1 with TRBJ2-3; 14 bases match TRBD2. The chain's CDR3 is CASSLGLAGGPDTQYF. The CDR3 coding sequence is TGCGCCAGCAGCTTGGGACTAGCGGGGGGGCCAGATACGCAGTATTTT. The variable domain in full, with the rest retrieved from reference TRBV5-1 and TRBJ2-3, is KAGVTQTPRYLIKTRGQQVTLSCSPISGHRSVSWYQQTPGQGLQFLFEYFSETQRNKGNFPGRFSGRQFSNSRSEMNVSTLELGDSALYLCASSLGLAGGPDTQYFGPGTRLTVL.